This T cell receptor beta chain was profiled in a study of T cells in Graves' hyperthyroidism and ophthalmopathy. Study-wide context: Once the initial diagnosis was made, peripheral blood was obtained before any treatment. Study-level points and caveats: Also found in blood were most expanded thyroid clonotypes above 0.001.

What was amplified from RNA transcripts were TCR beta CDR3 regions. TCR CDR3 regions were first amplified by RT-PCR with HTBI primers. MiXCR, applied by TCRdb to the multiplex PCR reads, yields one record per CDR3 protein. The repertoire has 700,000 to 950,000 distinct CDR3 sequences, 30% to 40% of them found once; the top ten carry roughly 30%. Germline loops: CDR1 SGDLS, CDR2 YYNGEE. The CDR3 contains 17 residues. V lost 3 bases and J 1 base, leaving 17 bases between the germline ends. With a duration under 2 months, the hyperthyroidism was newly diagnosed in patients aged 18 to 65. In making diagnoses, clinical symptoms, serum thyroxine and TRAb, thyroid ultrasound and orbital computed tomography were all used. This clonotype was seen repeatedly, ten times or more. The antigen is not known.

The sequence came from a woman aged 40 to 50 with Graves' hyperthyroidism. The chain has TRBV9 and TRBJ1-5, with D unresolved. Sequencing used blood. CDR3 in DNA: TGTGCCAGCAGCGCATCCTTTTCGGCAGACAGCAATCAGCCCCAGCATTTT. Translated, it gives CASSASFSADSNQPQHF.